This TCR beta chain emerged from a study of neurological immune-mediated disorders. This CDR3 is 11 amino acids long. Germline-derived CDR1 and CDR2 are DFQATT and SNEGSKA (reference sequence). The V end was cut by 3 bases, the J end by 1 base, with 2 bases between. 5'RACE employing 10-nucleotide random UMIs yielded the cDNA. Each CDR3 protein gets one entry after TCRdb re-called the 5' RACE reads with MiXCR. The sample lists under 75,000 distinct CDR3 sequences, around 3% occurring once. This clonotype was observed many times. The genes are TRBV20-1 and TRBJ2-3; D remains unclear. This TCR derives from a woman between 50 and 59 years old with multiple sclerosis. Sequencing was carried out using PBMCs. The CDR3 spells CSASGTDTQYF. The DNA for the CDR3 is TGCAGTGCTAGCGGCACAGATACGCAGTATTTT.